The rows below give T cell receptor beta chains drawn from one sample of a study of blood T cell repertoires in COVID-19. The protocol was immunoSEQ multiplex PCR, while the TCRdb copy is restricted to in-frame clones and leaves out a portion. The sample has a few hundred thousand clones, about 86% seen once. The sequenced sample consisted of peripheral blood. The receptors were sampled from a man aged 80 or over with acute or convalescent COVID-19. Each CDR3 is given without its conserved first and last residue. A clone size is listed for some rows: how often the clone was seen (once, few, many), or a class if it is expanded.

V,size,J,CDR3
TRBV5-1,once,TRBJ1-4,ASSPWTTNNEKLF
TRBV2,NA,TRBJ1-5,ASSRQGLYSNQPQH
TRBV14,NA,TRBJ2-7,ASSQAGRASDEQY
TRBV28,NA,TRBJ1-5,ASTPSSGVSQPQH
TRBV19,NA,TRBJ1-2,ASSPPQNVAGGYT
TRBV7-7,few,TRBJ2-7,ASSLARSGHYEQY
TRBV13,NA,TRBJ2-7,ASSFMGALSSYEQY
TRBV5-8,NA,TRBJ1-5,ASSPRGANQPQH
TRBV10-3,NA,TRBJ1-6,AIQEGPDGSPLH
TRBV6-6,once,TRBJ2-7,ASSSGQPYEQY
TRBV12-5,NA,TRBJ2-1,ASGSRDRVQQF
TRBV28,NA,TRBJ1-5,ASSSLGSWGAQH
TRBV6-5,NA,TRBJ1-2,ASSQDRGPYGYT
TRBV19,NA,TRBJ1-1,ASSAQTGGNTEAF
TRBV28,NA,TRBJ1-6,ASRALGSSYNSPLH
TRBV5-4,NA,TRBJ2-3,ASSLGLAGRLGGVQY
TRBV3-1/TRBV3-2,NA,TRBJ2-2,ASSFVVGPGELF
TRBV27,NA,TRBJ2-3,ASRGEAGKYTQY
TRBV28,NA,TRBJ1-2,ASSFRDSHLGGYT
TRBV30,NA,TRBJ2-2,AWSKPSGRAWGGELF
TRBV25-1,NA,TRBJ2-7,ASSPAYEQY
TRBV5-6,NA,TRBJ2-3,ASSPGTSGMDTQY
TRBV7-9,NA,TRBJ1-3,ASSSYPDRNSGNTIY
TRBV6-6,NA,TRBJ2-1,ASSGPGGEQF
TRBV4-1,NA,TRBJ2-7,ASSQDGVRGEQY
TRBV18,NA,TRBJ1-1,ASSPSGQFLMNTEAF
TRBV18,NA,TRBJ2-1,ASSPPEGPVAEQF
TRBV3-1/TRBV3-2,NA,TRBJ1-6,ASSDRGINSPLH
TRBV11-2,NA,TRBJ1-2,ASSLWGQGDYGYT
TRBV19,few,TRBJ1-5,ASTRKTGPNQPQH
TRBV18,NA,TRBJ2-7,ASSPGTGEYEQY
TRBV5-1,NA,TRBJ1-6,ASSLGQGNSPLH
TRBV10-3,NA,TRBJ2-7,ATRGQGVSSYEQY
TRBV5-1,NA,TRBJ1-6,ASSLVSSYNSPLH
TRBV7-2,NA,TRBJ2-7,ASSPTY
TRBV27,NA,TRBJ2-5,ASSFIGLARSQETQY
TRBV28,NA,TRBJ1-4,ASSSDRSNEKLF
TRBV7-6,NA,TRBJ2-1,ASSLEALPRENEQF
TRBV19,NA,TRBJ2-7,ASSDSGGSYEQY
TRBV18,NA,TRBJ2-5,ASSPGSGETQY
TRBV5-1,once,TRBJ1-6,ASSLSGAFSSYNSPLH
TRBV2,NA,TRBJ2-2,ASSESQGTGELF
TRBV5-1,NA,TRBJ2-7,ASSVGTGREQY
TRBV19,NA,TRBJ1-5,ASSIDRGDRGHQPQH
TRBV24-1,NA,TRBJ2-1,ATSDLDPRTSGHYNEQF
TRBV12-3/TRBV12-4,NA,TRBJ2-1,ASSRTSDAF
TRBV14,few,TRBJ2-4,ASSHGAKNIQY
TRBV6-5,NA,TRBJ1-6,ASTRTGGVNSPLH
TRBV7-9,NA,TRBJ2-5,ASSPPRGTPTQETQY
TRBV6-5,NA,TRBJ1-5,ASRGQGPQH
TRBV27,NA,TRBJ1-4,ASGDRSSEKLF
TRBV27,NA,TRBJ1-2,ASSPRQGGYGYT
TRBV29-1,NA,TRBJ1-2,SVGRAQGYT